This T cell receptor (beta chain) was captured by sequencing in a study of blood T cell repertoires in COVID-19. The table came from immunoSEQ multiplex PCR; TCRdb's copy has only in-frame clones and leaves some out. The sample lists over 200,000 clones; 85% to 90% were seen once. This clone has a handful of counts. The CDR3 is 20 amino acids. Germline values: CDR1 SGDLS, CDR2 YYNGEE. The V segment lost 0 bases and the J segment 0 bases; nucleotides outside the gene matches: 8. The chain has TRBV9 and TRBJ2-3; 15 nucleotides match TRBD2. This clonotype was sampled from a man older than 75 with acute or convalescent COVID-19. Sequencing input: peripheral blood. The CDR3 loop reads CASSVADRTSGRGSTDTQYF. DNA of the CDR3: TGTGCCAGCAGCGTAGCCGACCGGACTAGCGGGAGGGGAAGCACAGATACGCAGTATTTT.